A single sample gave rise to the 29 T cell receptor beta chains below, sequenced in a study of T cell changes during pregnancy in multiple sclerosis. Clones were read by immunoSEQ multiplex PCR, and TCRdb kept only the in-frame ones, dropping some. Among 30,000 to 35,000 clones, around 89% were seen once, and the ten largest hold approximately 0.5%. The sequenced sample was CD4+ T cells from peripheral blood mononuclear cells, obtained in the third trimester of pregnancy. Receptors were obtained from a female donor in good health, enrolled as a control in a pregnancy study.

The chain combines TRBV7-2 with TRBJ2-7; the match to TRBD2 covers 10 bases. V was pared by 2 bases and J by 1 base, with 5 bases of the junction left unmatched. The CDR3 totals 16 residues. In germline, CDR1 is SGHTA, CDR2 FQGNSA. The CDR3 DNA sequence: TGTGCCAGCAGCTTACGGAGCGGGAGGGGATCCTACGAGCAGTACTTC. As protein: CASSLRSGRGSYEQYF.

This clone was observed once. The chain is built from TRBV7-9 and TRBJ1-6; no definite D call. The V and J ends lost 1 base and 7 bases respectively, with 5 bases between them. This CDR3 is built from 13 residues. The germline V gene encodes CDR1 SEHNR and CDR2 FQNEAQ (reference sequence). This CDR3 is CASSLDLNSPLHF. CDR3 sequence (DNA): TGTGCCAGCAGCTTAGACTTAAATTCACCCCTCCACTTT.

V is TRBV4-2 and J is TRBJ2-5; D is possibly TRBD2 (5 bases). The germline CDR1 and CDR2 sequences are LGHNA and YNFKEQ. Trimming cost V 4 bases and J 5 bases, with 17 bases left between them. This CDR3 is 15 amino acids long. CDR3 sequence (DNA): TGTGCCAGCAGCCTCCCCGGGAAGGGCTTCGAGACCCAGTACTTC. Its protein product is CASSLPGKGFETQYF.

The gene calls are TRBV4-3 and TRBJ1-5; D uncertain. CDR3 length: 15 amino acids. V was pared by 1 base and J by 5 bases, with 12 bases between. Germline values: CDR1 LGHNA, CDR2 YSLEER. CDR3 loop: CASSQGGSGDQPQHF. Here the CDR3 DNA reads TGCGCCAGCAGCCAAGGAGGGTCGGGCGATCAGCCCCAGCATTTT.

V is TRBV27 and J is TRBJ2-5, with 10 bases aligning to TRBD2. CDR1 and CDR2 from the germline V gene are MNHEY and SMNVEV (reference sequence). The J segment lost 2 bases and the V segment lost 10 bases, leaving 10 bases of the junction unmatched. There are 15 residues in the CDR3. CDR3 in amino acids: CATKREGRGQETQYF. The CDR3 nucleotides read TGTGCCACCAAGCGGGAGGGCCGGGGACAAGAGACCCAGTACTTC.

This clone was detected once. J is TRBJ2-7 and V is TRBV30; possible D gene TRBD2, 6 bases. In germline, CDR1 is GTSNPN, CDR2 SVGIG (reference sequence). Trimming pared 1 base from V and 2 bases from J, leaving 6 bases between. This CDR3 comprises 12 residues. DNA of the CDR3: TGTGCCTGGAGTGGGGGGGCCTACGAGCAGTACTTC. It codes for CAWSGGAYEQYF.

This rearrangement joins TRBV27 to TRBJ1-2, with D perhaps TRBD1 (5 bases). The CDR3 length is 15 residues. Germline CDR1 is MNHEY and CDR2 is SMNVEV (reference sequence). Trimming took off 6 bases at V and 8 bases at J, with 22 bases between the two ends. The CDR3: CASSLGLGGVYGYTF. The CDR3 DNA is TGTGCCAGCAGCCTAGGTCTCGGGGGAGTATACGGCTACACCTTC.

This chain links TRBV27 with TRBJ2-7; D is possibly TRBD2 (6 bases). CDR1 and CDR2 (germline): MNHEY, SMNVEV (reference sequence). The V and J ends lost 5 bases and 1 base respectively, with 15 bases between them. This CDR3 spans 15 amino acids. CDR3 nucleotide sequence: TGTGCCAGCAGTCCGCAGGGACTGAGTTCCTACGAGCAGTACTTC. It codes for CASSPQGLSSYEQYF.

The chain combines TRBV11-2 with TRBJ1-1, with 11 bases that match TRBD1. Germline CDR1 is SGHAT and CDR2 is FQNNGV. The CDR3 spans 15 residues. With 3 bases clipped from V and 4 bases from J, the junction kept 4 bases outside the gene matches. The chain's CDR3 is CASSFSGTGGTEAFF. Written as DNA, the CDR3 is TGTGCCAGCAGCTTCTCCGGGACAGGGGGCACTGAAGCTTTCTTT.

The CDR3 DNA sequence: TGTGCCAGCAGCCGTTCCCCGGGACAGGGGGCTTCGTACGAGCAGTACTTC. Protein sequence: CASSRSPGQGASYEQYF. The rearrangement links TRBV5-5 to TRBJ2-7; TRBD1 agrees at 12 bases. This CDR3 is built from 17 residues. V trimming: 4 bases; J trimming: 4 bases; junction bases outside the gene matches: 12. Per germline, CDR1 SGHKS and CDR2 YYEKEE (reference sequence). The full variable domain, rest sourced from reference TRBV5-5 and TRBJ2-7, is DAGVTQSPTHLIKTRGQQVTLRCSPISGHKSVSWYQQVLGQGPQFIFQYYEKEERGRGNFPDRFSARQFPNYSSELNVNALLLGDSALYLCASSRSPGQGASYEQYFGPGTRLTVT.

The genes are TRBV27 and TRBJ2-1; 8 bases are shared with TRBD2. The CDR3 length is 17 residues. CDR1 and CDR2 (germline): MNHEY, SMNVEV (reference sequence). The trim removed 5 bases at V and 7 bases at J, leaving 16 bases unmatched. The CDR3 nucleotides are TGTGCCAGCAGTCCCCTAAATGGGTTAGCGGGATTGAATGAGCAGTTCTTC. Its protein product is CASSPLNGLAGLNEQFF.

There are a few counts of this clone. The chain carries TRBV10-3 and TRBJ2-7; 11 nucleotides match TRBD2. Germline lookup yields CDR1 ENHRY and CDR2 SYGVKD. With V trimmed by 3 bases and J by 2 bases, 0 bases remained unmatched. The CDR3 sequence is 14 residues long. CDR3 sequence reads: CAISDSGRAYEQYF. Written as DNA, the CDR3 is TGTGCCATCAGTGATAGCGGGAGGGCCTACGAGCAGTACTTC.

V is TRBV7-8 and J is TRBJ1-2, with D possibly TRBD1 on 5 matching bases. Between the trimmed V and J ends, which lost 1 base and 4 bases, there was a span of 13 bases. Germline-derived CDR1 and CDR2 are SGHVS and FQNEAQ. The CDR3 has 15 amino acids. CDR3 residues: CASSLGGGDVYGYTF. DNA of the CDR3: TGTGCCAGCAGCTTAGGGGGGGGTGATGTCTATGGCTACACCTTC.

The CDR3 DNA sequence: TGTGCCAGCAGCTCCCCTGGCCGCCATTCCTCTGGAAACACCATATATTTT. This sequence encodes CASSSPGRHSSGNTIYF. The chain is built from TRBV9 and TRBJ1-3; D gene ambiguous. CDR1 SGDLS and CDR2 YYNGEE come from the germline V gene. The CDR3 covers 17 residues. V was pared by 4 bases and J by 0 bases, with 17 bases between.

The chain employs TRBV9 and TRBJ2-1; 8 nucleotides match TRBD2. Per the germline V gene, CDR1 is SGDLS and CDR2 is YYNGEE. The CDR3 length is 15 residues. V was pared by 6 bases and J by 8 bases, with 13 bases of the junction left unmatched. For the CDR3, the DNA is TGTGCCAGCACCGGAAGCGGGAGTAGATGGGATGAGCAGTTCTTC. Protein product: CASTGSGSRWDEQFF.

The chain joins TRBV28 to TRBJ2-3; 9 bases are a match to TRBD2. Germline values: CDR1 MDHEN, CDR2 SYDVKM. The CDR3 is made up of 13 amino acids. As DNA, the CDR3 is TGTGCAATCGCGGGGGGGGCCCGAGATACGCAGTATTTT. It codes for CAIAGGARDTQYF.

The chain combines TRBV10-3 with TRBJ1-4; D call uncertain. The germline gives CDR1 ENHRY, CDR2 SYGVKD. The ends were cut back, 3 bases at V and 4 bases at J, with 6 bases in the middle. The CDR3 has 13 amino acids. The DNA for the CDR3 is TGTGCCATCAGTGAACAGCATAATGAAAAACTGTTTTTT. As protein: CAISEQHNEKLFF.

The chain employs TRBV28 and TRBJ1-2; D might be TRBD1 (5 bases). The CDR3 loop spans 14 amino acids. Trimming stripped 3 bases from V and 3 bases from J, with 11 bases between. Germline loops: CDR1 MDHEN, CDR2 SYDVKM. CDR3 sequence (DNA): TGTGCCAGCAGTTTCGCGGGGACCTACTATGGCTACACCTTC. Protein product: CASSFAGTYYGYTF.

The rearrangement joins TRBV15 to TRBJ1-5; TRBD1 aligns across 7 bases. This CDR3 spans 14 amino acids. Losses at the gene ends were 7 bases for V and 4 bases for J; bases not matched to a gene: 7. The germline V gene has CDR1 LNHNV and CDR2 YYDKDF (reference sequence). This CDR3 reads CATTPDRENQPQHF. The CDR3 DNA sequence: TGTGCCACCACACCAGACAGGGAGAATCAGCCCCAGCATTTT. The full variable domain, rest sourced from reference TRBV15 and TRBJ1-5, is DAMVIQNPRYQVTQFGKPVTLSCSQTLNHNVMYWYQQKSSQAPKLLFHYYDKDFNNEADTPDNFQSRRPNTSFCFLDIRSPGLGDTAMYLCATTPDRENQPQHFGDGTRLSIL.

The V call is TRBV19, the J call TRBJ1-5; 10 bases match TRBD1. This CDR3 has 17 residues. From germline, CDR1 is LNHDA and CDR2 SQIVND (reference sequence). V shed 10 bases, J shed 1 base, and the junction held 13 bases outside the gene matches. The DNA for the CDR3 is TGTGCCACCAAGACAGGGGGCGGAGGTGGGAGCAATCAGCCCCAGCATTTT. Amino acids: CATKTGGGGGSNQPQHF. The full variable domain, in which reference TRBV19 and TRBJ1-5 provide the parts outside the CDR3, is DGGITQSPKYLFRKEGQNVTLSCEQNLNHDAMYWYRQDPGQGLRLIYYSQIVNDFQKGDIAEGYSVSREKKESFPLTVTSAQKNPTAFYLCATKTGGGGGSNQPQHFGDGTRLSIL.

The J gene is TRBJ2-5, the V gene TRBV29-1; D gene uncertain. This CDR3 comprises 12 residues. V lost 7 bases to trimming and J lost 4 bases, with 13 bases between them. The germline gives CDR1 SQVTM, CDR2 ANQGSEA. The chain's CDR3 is CSGLLFRETQYF. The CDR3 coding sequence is TGCAGCGGGCTCTTATTCCGAGAGACCCAGTACTTC. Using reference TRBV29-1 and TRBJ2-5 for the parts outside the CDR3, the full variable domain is SAVISQKPSRDICQRGTSLTIQCQVDSQVTMMFWYRQQPGQSLTLIATANQGSEATYESGFVIDKFPISRPNLTFSTLTVSNMSPEDSSIYLCSGLLFRETQYFGPGTRLLVL.

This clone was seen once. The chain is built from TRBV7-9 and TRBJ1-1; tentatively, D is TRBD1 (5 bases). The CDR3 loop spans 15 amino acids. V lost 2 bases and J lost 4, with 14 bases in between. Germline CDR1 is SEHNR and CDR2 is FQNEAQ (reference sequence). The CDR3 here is CASSLNSGPGTEAFF. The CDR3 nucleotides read TGTGCCAGCAGCTTAAATTCAGGGCCGGGCACTGAAGCTTTCTTT. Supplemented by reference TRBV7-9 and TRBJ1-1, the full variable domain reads DTGVSQNPRHKITKRGQNVTFRCDPISEHNRLYWYRQTLGQGPEFLTYFQNEAQLEKSRLLSDRFSAERPKGSFSTLEIQRTEQGDSAMYLCASSLNSGPGTEAFFGQGTRLTVV.

CDR3 in DNA: TGTGCCAGTACCCTAGGGGTCTCCGAGACCCAGTACTTC. It yields the protein CASTLGVSETQYF. V usage is TRBV7-2 and J usage is TRBJ2-5; D is perhaps TRBD1 (5 bases). The CDR3 spans 13 residues. Germline CDR1 and CDR2: SGHTA and FQGNSA. V was shortened by 9 bases and J by 5 bases, with 16 bases between the two germline ends.

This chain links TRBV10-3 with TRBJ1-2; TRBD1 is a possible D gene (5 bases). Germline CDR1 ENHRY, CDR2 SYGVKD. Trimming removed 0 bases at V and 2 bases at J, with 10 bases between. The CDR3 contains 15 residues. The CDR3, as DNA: TGTGCCATCAGTGAGTCCCCGGGGGGGAACTATGGCTACACCTTC. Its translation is CAISESPGGNYGYTF.

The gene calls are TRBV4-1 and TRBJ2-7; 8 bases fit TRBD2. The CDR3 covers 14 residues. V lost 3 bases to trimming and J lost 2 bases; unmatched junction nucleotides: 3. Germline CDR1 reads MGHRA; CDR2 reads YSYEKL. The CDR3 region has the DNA TGCGCCAGCAGCCACCGGGGGGGCCCCTACGAGCAGTACTTC. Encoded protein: CASSHRGGPYEQYF.

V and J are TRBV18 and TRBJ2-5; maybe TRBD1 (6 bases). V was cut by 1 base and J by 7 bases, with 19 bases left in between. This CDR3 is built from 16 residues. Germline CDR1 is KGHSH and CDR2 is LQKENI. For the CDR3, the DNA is TGTGCCAGCTCACCACGAGGTGACAGGCTTAGTGTGACCCAGTACTTC. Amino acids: CASSPRGDRLSVTQYF. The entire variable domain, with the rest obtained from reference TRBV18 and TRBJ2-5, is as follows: NAGVMQNPRHLVRRRGQEARLRCSPMKGHSHVYWYRQLPEEGLKFMVYLQKENIIDESGMPKERFSAEFPKEGPSILRIQQVVRGDSAAYFCASSPRGDRLSVTQYFGPGTRLLVL.

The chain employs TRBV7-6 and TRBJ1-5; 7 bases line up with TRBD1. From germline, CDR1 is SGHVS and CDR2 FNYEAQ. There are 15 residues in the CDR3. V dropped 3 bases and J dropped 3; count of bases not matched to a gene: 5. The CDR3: CASSFGTDHNQPQHF. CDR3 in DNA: TGTGCCAGCAGCTTCGGGACAGATCACAATCAGCCCCAGCATTTT. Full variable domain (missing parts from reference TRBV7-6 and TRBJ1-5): GAGVSQSPRYKVTKRGQDVALRCDPISGHVSLYWYRQALGQGPEFLTYFNYEAQQDKSGLPNDRFSAERPEGSISTLTIQRTEQRDSAMYRCASSFGTDHNQPQHFGDGTRLSIL.

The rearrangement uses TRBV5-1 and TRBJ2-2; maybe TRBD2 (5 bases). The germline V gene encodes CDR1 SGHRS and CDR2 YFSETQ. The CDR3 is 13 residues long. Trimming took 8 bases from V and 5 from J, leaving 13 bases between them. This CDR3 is CASSLGRTGELFF. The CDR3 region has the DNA TGCGCCAGTAGTCTGGGGAGAACCGGGGAGCTGTTTTTT.

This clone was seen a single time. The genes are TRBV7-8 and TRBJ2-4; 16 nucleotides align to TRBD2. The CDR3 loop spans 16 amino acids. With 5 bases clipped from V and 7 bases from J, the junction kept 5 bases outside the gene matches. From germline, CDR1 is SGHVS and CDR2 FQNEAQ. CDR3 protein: CASSLGTSGRGNIQYF. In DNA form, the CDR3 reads TGTGCCAGCAGCCTAGGGACTAGCGGGAGGGGGAACATTCAGTACTTC.